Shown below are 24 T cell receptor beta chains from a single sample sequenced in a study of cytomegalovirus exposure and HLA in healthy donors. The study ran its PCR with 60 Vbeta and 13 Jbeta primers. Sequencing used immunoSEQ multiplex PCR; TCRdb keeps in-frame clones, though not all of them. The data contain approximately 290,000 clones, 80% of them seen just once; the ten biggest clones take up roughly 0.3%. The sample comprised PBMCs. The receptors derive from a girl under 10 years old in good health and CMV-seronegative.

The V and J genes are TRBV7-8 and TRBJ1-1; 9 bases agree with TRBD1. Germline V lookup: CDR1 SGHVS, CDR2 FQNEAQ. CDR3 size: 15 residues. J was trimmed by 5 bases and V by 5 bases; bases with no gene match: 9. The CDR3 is CASSAKQGARTEAFF. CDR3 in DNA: TGTGCCAGCAGCGCAAAACAGGGGGCCAGAACTGAAGCTTTCTTT.

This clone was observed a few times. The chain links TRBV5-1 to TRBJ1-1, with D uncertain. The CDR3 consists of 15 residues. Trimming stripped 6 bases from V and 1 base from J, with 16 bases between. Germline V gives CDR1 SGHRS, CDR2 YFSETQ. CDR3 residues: CASMPRPGRNTEAFF. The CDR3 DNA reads TGCGCCAGCATGCCCCGGCCGGGGAGGAACACTGAAGCTTTCTTT. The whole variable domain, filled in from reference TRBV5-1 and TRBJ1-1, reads KAGVTQTPRYLIKTRGQQVTLSCSPISGHRSVSWYQQTPGQGLQFLFEYFSETQRNKGNFPGRFSGRQFSNSRSEMNVSTLELGDSALYLCASMPRPGRNTEAFFGQGTRLTVV.

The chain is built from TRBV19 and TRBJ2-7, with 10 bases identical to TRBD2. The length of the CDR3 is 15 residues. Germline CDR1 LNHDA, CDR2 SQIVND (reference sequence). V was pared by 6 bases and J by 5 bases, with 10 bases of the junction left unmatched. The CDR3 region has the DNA TGTGCCAGTAGATCCTCTCTAGCGGGAGACGACGAGCAGTACTTC. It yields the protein CASRSSLAGDDEQYF.

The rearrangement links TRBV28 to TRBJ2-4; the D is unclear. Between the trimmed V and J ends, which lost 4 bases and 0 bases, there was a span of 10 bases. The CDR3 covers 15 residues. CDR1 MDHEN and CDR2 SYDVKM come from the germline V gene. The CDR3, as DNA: TGTGCCAGCAGTTCGGTCGGTGAAGCCAAAAACATTCAGTACTTC. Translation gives CASSSVGEAKNIQYF.

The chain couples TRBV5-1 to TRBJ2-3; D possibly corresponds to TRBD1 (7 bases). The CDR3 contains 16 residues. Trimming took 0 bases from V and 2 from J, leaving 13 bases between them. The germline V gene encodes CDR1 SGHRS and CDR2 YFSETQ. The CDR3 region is CASSLVGGTDTDTQYF. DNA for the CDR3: TGCGCCAGCAGCTTGGTCGGCGGGACAGACACAGATACGCAGTATTTT.

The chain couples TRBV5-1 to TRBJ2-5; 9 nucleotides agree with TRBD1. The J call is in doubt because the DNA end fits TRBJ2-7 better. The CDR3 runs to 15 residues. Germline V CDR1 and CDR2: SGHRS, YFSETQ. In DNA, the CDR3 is TGCGCCAGCAGCTTCGGAGGGACAGGGTCCTACGAGCAGTACTTC. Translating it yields CASSFGGTGSYEQYF.

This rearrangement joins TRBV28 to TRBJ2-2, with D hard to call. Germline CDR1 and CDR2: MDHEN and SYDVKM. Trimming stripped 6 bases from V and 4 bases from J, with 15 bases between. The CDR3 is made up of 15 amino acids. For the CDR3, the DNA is TGTGCCAGCAGCAACACAAGACTTAGCACCGGGGAGCTGTTTTTT. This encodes CASSNTRLSTGELFF.

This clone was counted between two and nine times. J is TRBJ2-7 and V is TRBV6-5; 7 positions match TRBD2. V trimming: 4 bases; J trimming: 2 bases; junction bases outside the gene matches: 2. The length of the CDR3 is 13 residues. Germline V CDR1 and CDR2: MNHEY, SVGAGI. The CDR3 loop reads CASSFGGTYEQYF. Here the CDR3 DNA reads TGTGCCAGCAGTTTCGGGGGGACCTACGAGCAGTACTTC.

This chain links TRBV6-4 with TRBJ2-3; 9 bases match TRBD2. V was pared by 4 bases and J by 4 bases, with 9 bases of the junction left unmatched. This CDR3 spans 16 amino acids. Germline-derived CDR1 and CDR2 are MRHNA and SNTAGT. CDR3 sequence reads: CASSATGGRGADTQYF. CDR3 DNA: TGTGCCAGCAGTGCCACTGGCGGGAGGGGTGCAGATACGCAGTATTTT.

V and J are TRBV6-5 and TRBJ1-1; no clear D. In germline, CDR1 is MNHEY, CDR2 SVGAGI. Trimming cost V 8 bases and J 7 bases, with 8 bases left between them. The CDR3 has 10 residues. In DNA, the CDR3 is TGTGCCAGCTTTCTCCTTGAAGCTTTCTTT. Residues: CASFLLEAFF.

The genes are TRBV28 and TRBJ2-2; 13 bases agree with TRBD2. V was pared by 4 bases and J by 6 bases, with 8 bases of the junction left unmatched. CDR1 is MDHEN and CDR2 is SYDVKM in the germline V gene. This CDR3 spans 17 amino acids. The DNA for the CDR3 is TGTGCCAGCAGTTCGTGGACTAGCGGGAGTTTACCCGGGGAGCTGTTTTTT. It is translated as CASSSWTSGSLPGELFF.

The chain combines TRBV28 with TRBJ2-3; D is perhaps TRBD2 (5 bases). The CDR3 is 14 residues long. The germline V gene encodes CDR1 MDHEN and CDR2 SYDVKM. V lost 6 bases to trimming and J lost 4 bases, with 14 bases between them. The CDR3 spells CASRPIRRSDTQYF. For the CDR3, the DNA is TGTGCCAGCAGGCCGATAAGGAGGTCAGATACGCAGTATTTT.

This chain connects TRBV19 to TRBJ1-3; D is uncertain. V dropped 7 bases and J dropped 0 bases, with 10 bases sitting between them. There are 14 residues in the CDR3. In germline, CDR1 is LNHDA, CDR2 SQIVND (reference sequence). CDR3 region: CASTGVVSGNTIYF. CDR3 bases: TGTGCCAGTACCGGGGTGGTCTCTGGAAACACCATATATTTT.

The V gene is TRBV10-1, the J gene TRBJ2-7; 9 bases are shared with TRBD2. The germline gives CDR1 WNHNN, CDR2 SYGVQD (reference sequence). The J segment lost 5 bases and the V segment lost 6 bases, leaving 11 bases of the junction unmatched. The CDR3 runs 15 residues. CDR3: CASSAPGLAIDEQYF. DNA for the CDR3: TGCGCCAGCAGCGCCCCGGGACTAGCTATCGACGAGCAGTACTTC.

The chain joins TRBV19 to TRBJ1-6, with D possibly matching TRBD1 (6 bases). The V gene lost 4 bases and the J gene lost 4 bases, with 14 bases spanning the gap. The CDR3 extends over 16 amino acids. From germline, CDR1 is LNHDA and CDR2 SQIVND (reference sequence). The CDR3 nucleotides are TGTGCCAGTAGTAAAGAGACAGGCTTATATAATTCACCCCTCCACTTT. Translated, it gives CASSKETGLYNSPLHF. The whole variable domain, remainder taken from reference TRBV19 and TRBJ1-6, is DGGITQSPKYLFRKEGQNVTLSCEQNLNHDAMYWYRQDPGQGLRLIYYSQIVNDFQKGDIAEGYSVSREKKESFPLTVTSAQKNPTAFYLCASSKETGLYNSPLHFGNGTRLTVT.

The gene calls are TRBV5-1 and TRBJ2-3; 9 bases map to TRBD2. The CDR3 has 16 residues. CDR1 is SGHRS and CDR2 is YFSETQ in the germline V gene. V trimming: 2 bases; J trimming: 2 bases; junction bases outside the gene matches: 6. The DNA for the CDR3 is TGCGCCAGCAGCTTAGGTAGCGGGGGTTTCACAGATACGCAGTATTTT. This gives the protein CASSLGSGGFTDTQYF.

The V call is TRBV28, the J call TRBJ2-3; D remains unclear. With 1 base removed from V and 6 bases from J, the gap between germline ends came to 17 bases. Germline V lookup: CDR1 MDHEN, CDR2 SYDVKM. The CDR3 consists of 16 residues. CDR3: CASSLLRNTRLDTQYF. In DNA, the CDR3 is TGTGCCAGCAGTTTATTACGGAATACGCGACTCGATACGCAGTATTTT.

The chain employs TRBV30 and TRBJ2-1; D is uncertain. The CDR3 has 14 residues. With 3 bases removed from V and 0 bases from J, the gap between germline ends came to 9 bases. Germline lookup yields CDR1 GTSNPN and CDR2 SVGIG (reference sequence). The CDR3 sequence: CAWSPKTSYNEQFF. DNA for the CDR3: TGTGCCTGGAGCCCTAAAACCTCCTACAATGAGCAGTTCTTC.

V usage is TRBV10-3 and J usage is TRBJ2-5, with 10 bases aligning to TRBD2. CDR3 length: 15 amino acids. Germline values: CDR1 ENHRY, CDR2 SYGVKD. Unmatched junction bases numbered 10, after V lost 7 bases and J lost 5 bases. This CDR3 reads CAIKPAGGPGETQYF. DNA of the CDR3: TGTGCCATCAAACCAGCGGGGGGGCCTGGGGAGACCCAGTACTTC.

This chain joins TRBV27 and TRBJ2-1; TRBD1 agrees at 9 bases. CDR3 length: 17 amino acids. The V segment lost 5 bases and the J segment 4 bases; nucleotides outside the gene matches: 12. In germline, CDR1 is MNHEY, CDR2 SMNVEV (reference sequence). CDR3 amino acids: CASSPATGTGPYNEQFF. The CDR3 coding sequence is TGTGCCAGCAGTCCGGCGACCGGGACAGGGCCATACAATGAGCAGTTCTTC.

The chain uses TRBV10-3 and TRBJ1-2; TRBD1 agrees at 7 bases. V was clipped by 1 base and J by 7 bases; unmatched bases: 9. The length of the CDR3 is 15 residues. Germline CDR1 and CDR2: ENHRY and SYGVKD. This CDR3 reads CAISELAGDRAGYTF. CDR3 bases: TGTGCCATCAGTGAGTTGGCTGGGGACAGAGCTGGCTACACCTTC.

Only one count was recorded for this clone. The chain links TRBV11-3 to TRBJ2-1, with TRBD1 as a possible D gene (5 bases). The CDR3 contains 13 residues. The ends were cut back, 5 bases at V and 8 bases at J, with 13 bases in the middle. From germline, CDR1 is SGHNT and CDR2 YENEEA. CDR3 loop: CASSTGTVDEQFF. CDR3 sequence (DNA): TGTGCCAGCAGCACAGGTACAGTCGATGAGCAGTTCTTC.

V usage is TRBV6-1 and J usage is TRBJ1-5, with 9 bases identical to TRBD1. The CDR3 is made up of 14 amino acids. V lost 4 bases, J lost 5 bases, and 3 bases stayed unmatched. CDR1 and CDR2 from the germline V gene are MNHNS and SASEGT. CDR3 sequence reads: CASSGTGVHQPQHF. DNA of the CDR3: TGTGCCAGCAGTGGGACAGGGGTCCATCAGCCCCAGCATTTT.

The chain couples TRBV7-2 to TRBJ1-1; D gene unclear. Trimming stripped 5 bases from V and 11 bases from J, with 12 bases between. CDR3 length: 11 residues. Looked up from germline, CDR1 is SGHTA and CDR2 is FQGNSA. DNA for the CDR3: TGTGCCAGCAGCCCCGGGAGGGAGGCTTTCTTT. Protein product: CASSPGREAFF. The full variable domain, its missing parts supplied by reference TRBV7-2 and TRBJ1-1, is GAGVSQSPSNKVTEKGKDVELRCDPISGHTALYWYRQSLGQGLEFLIYFQGNSAPDKSGLPSDRFSAERTGGSVSTLTIQRTQQEDSAVYLCASSPGREAFFGQGTRLTVV.